The entry that follows covers one TCR beta chain sequence. What it binds is unknown. This table comes from immunoSEQ multiplex PCR, and its TCRdb copy is limited to in-frame clones, with some not included. The profile shows 150,000 to 200,000 clones, about 85% of them singletons. In germline, CDR1 is MNHEY, CDR2 SMNVEV (reference sequence). The CDR3 covers 19 residues. The trim removed 6 bases at V and 1 base at J, leaving 16 bases unmatched. The data belong to a study of cytomegalovirus exposure and HLA in healthy donors. Regarding the study as a whole: Using the classifier, cytomegalovirus status was reportedly diagnosed with high specificity and sensitivity.

The sequencing input was PBMCs. The origin of this receptor is a man aged 25-45 years in good health and CMV-seropositive. The V gene is TRBV27, the J gene TRBJ1-5; 9 bases align to TRBD1. Here the CDR3 reads CASSHRDREGGRSNQPQHF. In DNA, the CDR3 is TGTGCCAGCAGCCACCGGGACAGGGAGGGTGGTAGGAGCAATCAGCCCCAGCATTTT.